These 27 T cell receptor beta chains came from one sample sequenced in a study of shared clonotypes between healthy human individuals. Produced via immunoSEQ multiplex PCR; TCRdb's table is partial and in-frame only. The data contain around 2,000,000 clones, just over 90% of them singletons. Naive CD8 populations comprised CD45RO-negative cells positively selected for CCR7, excluding terminally differentiated effector memory CD45RA+ cells. The specimen sequenced was naive CD8+ T cells from PBMCs. The receptors were gathered from a man younger than 35 in good health. Some clones in this sample may be carry-over from other donors' samples.

J is TRBJ2-3 and V is TRBV28; perhaps TRBD1 as D (6 bases). CDR3 length: 16 amino acids. Trimming took off 10 bases at V and 2 bases at J, with 22 bases between the two ends. The germline CDR1 and CDR2 sequences are MDHEN and SYDVKM. CDR3 DNA: TGTGCCACCCACTCACTGAAACAGGGCTACACAGATACGCAGTATTTT. Its translation: CATHSLKQGYTDTQYF.

This chain connects TRBV28 to TRBJ2-2, with D perhaps TRBD2 (6 bases). The V gene's germline CDR1 is MDHEN and CDR2 SYDVKM. This CDR3 is 18 amino acids long. Trimming shortened V by 1 base and J by 5 bases, and 20 bases separated the two germline ends. The CDR3 loop reads CASSLFRLEGADTGELFF. CDR3 DNA: TGTGCCAGCAGTTTATTCCGATTGGAGGGAGCGGATACCGGGGAGCTGTTTTTT.

The CDR3, as DNA: TGTGCCAGTAACCCGACAGTGAACACTGAAGCTTTCTTT. Translated: CASNPTVNTEAFF. This chain uses TRBV19 with TRBJ1-1, with D tentatively TRBD1 (5 bases). Per germline, CDR1 LNHDA and CDR2 SQIVND (reference sequence). The germline V and J ends were trimmed by 7 bases and 0 bases, with 9 bases remaining between them. The CDR3 length is 13 residues.

V is TRBV11-2 and J is TRBJ2-3, with TRBD2 matching over 8 bases. In germline, CDR1 is SGHAT, CDR2 FQNNGV. The trim removed 7 bases at V and 2 bases at J, leaving 14 bases unmatched. The CDR3 covers 17 residues. CDR3 sequence (DNA): TGTGCCAGCACGGGGGGGGTTAGGACAGCCTTCACAGATACGCAGTATTTT. It yields the protein CASTGGVRTAFTDTQYF.

This clone has only one observation. V usage is TRBV4-1 and J usage is TRBJ2-7; the match to TRBD1 covers 10 bases. CDR3 length: 17 residues. After removal of 0 bases from V and 4 bases from J, the junction contained 9 bases not matched to a gene. The germline V gene has CDR1 MGHRA and CDR2 YSYEKL. The CDR3 coding sequence is TGCGCCAGCAGCCAAGAAGGGCAGACAGGGGGCGGGTACGAGCAGTACTTC. The encoded protein is CASSQEGQTGGGYEQYF.

A single count supports this clone. The rearrangement uses TRBV9 and TRBJ1-1; 7 bases agree with TRBD1. The CDR3 spans 15 residues. V shed 3 bases, J shed 5 bases, and the junction held 10 bases outside the gene matches. Germline lookup yields CDR1 SGDLS and CDR2 YYNGEE. The CDR3 loop is CASSALRGGYTEAFF. For the CDR3, the DNA is TGTGCCAGCAGCGCCCTCAGGGGGGGATATACTGAAGCTTTCTTT.

The rearrangement joins TRBV28 to TRBJ1-5; the D gene is possibly TRBD1 (6 bases). The V gene's germline CDR1 is MDHEN and CDR2 SYDVKM. This CDR3 is built from 15 residues. V was pared by 6 bases and J by 5 bases, with 17 bases between. The CDR3 DNA reads as TGTGCCAGCAGGCTACAGGGAATAGGGTATCAGCCCCAGCATTTT. This codes for CASRLQGIGYQPQHF.

CDR3 region: CASRVTGTPRGTGELFF. CDR3 bases: TGTGCCAGCAGGGTCACCGGGACTCCCCGTGGGACCGGGGAGCTGTTTTTT. This rearrangement joins TRBV27 to TRBJ2-2, with D perhaps matching TRBD2 (6 bases). V lost 6 bases to trimming and J lost 5 bases, with 22 bases between them. CDR3 length: 17 amino acids. Germline CDR1 is MNHEY and CDR2 is SMNVEV (reference sequence).

This clone was counted only a few times. The chain recombines TRBV7-9 with TRBJ1-1; D gene unclear. This CDR3 is built from 14 residues. Germline V gene sequence: CDR1 SEHNR, CDR2 FQNEAQ (reference sequence). Trimming removed 4 bases at V and 1 base at J, with 10 bases between. The CDR3 spells CASSSRGWNTEAFF. DNA for the CDR3: TGTGCCAGCAGCTCACGCGGGTGGAACACTGAAGCTTTCTTT.

This clone was observed once. This sample includes further DNA sequences coding for the same CDR3. V gene TRBV27 combines with J gene TRBJ1-5; a possible D gene is TRBD1 (5 bases). The ends were cut back, 2 bases at V and 6 bases at J, with 11 bases in the middle. In germline, CDR1 is MNHEY, CDR2 SMNVEV (reference sequence). The CDR3 sequence is 14 residues long. DNA for the CDR3: TGTGCCAGCAGTTTAGGGGTAGGGGTTCAGCCCCAGCATTTT. Translating it yields CASSLGVGVQPQHF.

The rearrangement links TRBV19 to TRBJ2-7; D possibly corresponds to TRBD1 (5 bases). V was shortened by 3 bases and J by 4 bases, with 16 bases between the two germline ends. The germline CDR1 and CDR2 sequences are LNHDA and SQIVND (reference sequence). CDR3 length equals 15 residues. CDR3 DNA sequence: TGTGCCAGTAGTATTTCAGTCCCGGACACGTACGAGCAGTACTTC. This gives the protein CASSISVPDTYEQYF. Together with reference TRBV19 and TRBJ2-7, the CDR3 gives the full variable domain: DGGITQSPKYLFRKEGQNVTLSCEQNLNHDAMYWYRQDPGQGLRLIYYSQIVNDFQKGDIAEGYSVSREKKESFPLTVTSAQKNPTAFYLCASSISVPDTYEQYFGPGTRLTVT.

The chain uses TRBV25-1 and TRBJ1-1, with TRBD1 matching 8 bases. The CDR3 loop spans 15 amino acids. CDR1 MGHDK and CDR2 SYGVNS come from the germline V gene. The V gene end was trimmed by 4 bases and the J gene end by 6 bases; junction bases not matched to a gene: 10. In nucleotides, the CDR3 is TGTGCCAGCAGTGGGGAGGACAGGGCAGTCGCTGAAGCTTTCTTT. It encodes CASSGEDRAVAEAFF.

This chain links TRBV7-8 with TRBJ2-7, with no clear D. The CDR3 spans 13 residues. Germline V gives CDR1 SGHVS, CDR2 FQNEAQ. Trimming pared 6 bases from V and 9 bases from J, leaving 18 bases between. The CDR3 reads CASSRNPDLGQYF. Written as DNA, the CDR3 is TGTGCCAGCAGTCGGAACCCCGACCTAGGGCAGTACTTC.

With respect to this clone: Germline and junction disagree at one end, which may indicate a read error. The rearrangement links TRBV7-9 to TRBJ2-2; 11 bases are shared with TRBD2. CDR1 is SEHNR and CDR2 is FQNEAQ in the germline V gene (reference sequence). This CDR3 has 16 residues. This chain's CDR3 is CASRLGLAGYTGELFF. As DNA, the CDR3 is TGTGCCAGCAGATTAGGACTAGCGGGTTATACCGGGGAGCTGTTTTTT.

This clone has a single count. The gene calls are TRBV5-1 and TRBJ2-2, with D possibly TRBD2 on 6 matching bases. V gave up 4 bases and J gave up 5 bases, with 9 bases separating them. The CDR3 is 13 residues long. CDR1 is SGHRS, CDR2 YFSETQ, per germline. The CDR3 region is CASSPGGTGELFF. The CDR3 DNA follows: TGCGCCAGCAGCCCCGGGGGTACCGGGGAGCTGTTTTTT.

The rearrangement uses TRBV30 and TRBJ1-2; tentatively, D is TRBD1 (5 bases). The CDR3 covers 13 residues. The V gene lost 5 bases and the J gene lost 4 bases, with 14 bases spanning the gap. The germline V gene has CDR1 GTSNPN and CDR2 SVGIG (reference sequence). CDR3 DNA: TGTGCCTGGTCGGGGGGACGGGCCTATGGCTACACCTTC. This codes for CAWSGGRAYGYTF.

The V gene is TRBV14, the J gene TRBJ1-2; D is unresolved. V was trimmed by 4 bases and J by 5 bases, leaving 11 bases between them. This CDR3 has 13 amino acids. CDR1 and CDR2 (germline): SGHDN, FVKESK. The DNA for the CDR3 is TGTGCCAGCAGCCCCCACCAGGAGTATGGCTACACCTTC. Translating it yields CASSPHQEYGYTF.

CDR3 protein: CASTTATSNYGYTF. CDR3 sequence (DNA): TGTGCCAGCACCACAGCAACGTCTAACTATGGCTACACCTTC. This chain connects TRBV7-9 to TRBJ1-2, with D uncertain. This CDR3 region has 14 residues. Germline CDR1 and CDR2: SEHNR and FQNEAQ (reference sequence). V was clipped by 7 bases and J by 0 bases, with 12 bases between them.

The chain combines TRBV10-2 with TRBJ1-2; 10 bases align to TRBD1. J was trimmed by 10 bases and V by 9 bases; bases with no gene match: 11. Germline CDR1 reads WSHSY; CDR2 reads SAAADI. CDR3 size: 13 residues. The CDR3 region has the DNA TGCGCCAGTAGAGATCGGACAGGGGGGGACTACACCTTC. Its translation is CASRDRTGGDYTF.

The rearrangement joins TRBV9 to TRBJ2-7, with 9 bases matching TRBD2. The CDR3 has 15 residues. Germline CDR1 reads SGDLS; CDR2 reads YYNGEE. The trim removed 7 bases at V and 2 bases at J, leaving 10 bases unmatched. The CDR3 coding sequence is TGTGCCAGCTCCGCGGGTAGCGGGAGTGCCTACGAGCAGTACTTC. Encoded protein: CASSAGSGSAYEQYF.

The rearrangement joins TRBV19 to TRBJ2-7, with TRBD2 as a possible D gene (6 bases). There are 13 residues in the CDR3. Trimming stripped 7 bases from V and 5 bases from J, with 15 bases between. Germline V gene data show CDR1 as LNHDA and CDR2 as SQIVND (reference sequence). This CDR3 is CASTARDSNEQYF. CDR3 nucleotide sequence: TGTGCCAGTACTGCGCGGGACTCTAACGAGCAGTACTTC.

V is TRBV28 and J is TRBJ2-5; no definite D call. CDR1 and CDR2 (germline): MDHEN, SYDVKM. V shed 4 bases and J shed 5 bases, with 8 bases lying between them. The CDR3 sequence is 12 residues long. CDR3 sequence reads: CASSSLPETQYF. In DNA form, the CDR3 reads TGTGCCAGCAGTTCGTTACCGGAGACCCAGTACTTC.

This clone came up once. V usage is TRBV5-1 and J usage is TRBJ2-2, with D maybe TRBD2 (5 bases). Trimming pared 4 bases from V and 2 bases from J, leaving 18 bases between. The CDR3 has 17 amino acids. Germline V gene data show CDR1 as SGHRS and CDR2 as YFSETQ. Here the CDR3 DNA reads TGCGCCAGCAGCCTGTTGTGGTTGGGAGTTAACACCGGGGAGCTGTTTTTT. Translating gives CASSLLWLGVNTGELFF.

The V and J genes are TRBV7-9 and TRBJ1-1, with 8 nucleotides matching TRBD1. J lost 1 base, V lost 5 bases, and 6 bases had no gene match. The germline V gene has CDR1 SEHNR and CDR2 FQNEAQ (reference sequence). The CDR3 totals 15 residues. The CDR3 DNA is TGTGCCAGCAGCGCCCGGGACAGGAAGAACACTGAAGCTTTCTTT. Translated, it gives CASSARDRKNTEAFF.

Note on this clone: Distinct nucleotide sequences in the sample also encode this CDR3. The chain combines TRBV7-8 with TRBJ2-7; D is unresolved. The germline V and J ends were trimmed by 5 bases and 5 bases, with 22 bases remaining between them. Germline lookup yields CDR1 SGHVS and CDR2 FQNEAQ. This CDR3 comprises 16 residues. The CDR3 sequence is CASSLTPRSQAHEQYF. The CDR3 DNA follows: TGTGCCAGCAGCCTGACCCCAAGGTCCCAGGCCCACGAGCAGTACTTC.

This chain uses TRBV5-4 with TRBJ2-7; D not resolved. The germline V gene encodes CDR1 SGHNT and CDR2 YYREEE (reference sequence). V lost 0 bases, J lost 2 bases, and 9 bases lay in between. This CDR3 spans 14 amino acids. CDR3 in amino acids: CASSLGLTPYEQYF. In DNA form, the CDR3 reads TGTGCCAGCAGCTTGGGACTCACCCCCTACGAGCAGTACTTC.

The chain combines TRBV28 with TRBJ1-5; perhaps TRBD1 as D (6 bases). CDR1 MDHEN and CDR2 SYDVKM come from the germline V gene. The CDR3 is 14 residues long. Trimming cost V 4 bases and J 2 bases, with 9 bases left between them. CDR3 bases: TGTGCCAGCAGTTCAGGGGTGGGCAATCAGCCCCAGCATTTT. As protein: CASSSGVGNQPQHF.